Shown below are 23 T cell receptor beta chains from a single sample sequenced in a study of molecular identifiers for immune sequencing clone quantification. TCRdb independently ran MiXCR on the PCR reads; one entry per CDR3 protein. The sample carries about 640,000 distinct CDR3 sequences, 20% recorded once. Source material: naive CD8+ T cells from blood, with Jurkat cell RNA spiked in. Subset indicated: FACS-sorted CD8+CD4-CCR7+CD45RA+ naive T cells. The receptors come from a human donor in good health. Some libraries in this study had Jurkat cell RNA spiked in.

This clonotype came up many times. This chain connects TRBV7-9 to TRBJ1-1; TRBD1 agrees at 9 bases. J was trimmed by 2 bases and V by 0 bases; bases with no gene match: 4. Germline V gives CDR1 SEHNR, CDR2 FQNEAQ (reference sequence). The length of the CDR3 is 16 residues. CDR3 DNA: TGTGCCAGCAGCTTAGCTCCGGGACAGGGAAACACTGAAGCTTTCTTT. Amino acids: CASSLAPGQGNTEAFF.

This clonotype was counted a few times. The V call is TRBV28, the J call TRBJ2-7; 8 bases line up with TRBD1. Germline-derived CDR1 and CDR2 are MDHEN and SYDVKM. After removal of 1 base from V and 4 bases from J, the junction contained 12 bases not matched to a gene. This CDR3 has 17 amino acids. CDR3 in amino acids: CASSLSRVRTGPYEQYF. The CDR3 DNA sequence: TGTGCCAGCAGTTTATCGCGGGTTAGGACAGGGCCTTACGAGCAGTACTTC.

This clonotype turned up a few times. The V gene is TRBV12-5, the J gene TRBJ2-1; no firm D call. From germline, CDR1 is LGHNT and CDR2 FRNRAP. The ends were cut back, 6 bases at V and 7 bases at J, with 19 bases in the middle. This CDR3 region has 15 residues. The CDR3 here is CASGPSSLRWNEQFF. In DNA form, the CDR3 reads TGTGCTAGTGGCCCCAGTTCTCTCAGGTGGAATGAGCAGTTCTTC.

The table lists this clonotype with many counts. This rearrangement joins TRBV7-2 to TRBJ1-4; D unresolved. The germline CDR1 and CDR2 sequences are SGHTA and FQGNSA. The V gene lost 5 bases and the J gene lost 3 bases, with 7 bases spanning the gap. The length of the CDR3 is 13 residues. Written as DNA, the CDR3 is TGTGCCAGCAGCCCAAGGTCTAATGAAAAACTGTTTTTT. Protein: CASSPRSNEKLFF.

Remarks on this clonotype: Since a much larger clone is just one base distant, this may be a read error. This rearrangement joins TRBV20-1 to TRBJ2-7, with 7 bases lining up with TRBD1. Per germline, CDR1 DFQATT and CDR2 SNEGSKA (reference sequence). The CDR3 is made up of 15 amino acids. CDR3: CSALSGTEYPYGQYF. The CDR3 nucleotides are TGCAGTGCTCTCTCCGGGACAGAATACCCCTACGGGCAGTACTTC.

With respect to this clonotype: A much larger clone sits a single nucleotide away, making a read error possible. The CDR3 DNA is TGTGCCAGCGGCCAAGCGGACAGGTTTGGGGCCAACGTCCTGACTTTC. Protein sequence: CASGQADRFGANVLTF. The genes are TRBV3-1 and TRBJ2-6, with TRBD1 identical over 7 bases. Germline CDR1 LGHDT, CDR2 YNNKEL (reference sequence). The CDR3 runs to 16 residues.

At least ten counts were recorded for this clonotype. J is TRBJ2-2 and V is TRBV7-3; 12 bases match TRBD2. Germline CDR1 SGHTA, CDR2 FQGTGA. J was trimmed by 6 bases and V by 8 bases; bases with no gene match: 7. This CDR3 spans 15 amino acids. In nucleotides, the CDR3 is TGTGCCAGCTCGACTAGCGGGAGCGCTGCCGGGGAGCTGTTTTTT. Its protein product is CASSTSGSAAGELFF.

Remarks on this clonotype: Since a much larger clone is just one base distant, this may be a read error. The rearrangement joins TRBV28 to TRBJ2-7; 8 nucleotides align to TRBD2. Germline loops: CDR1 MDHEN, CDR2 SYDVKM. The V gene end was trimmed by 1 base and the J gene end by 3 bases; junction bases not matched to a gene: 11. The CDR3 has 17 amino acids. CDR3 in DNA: TGTGCCAGCAGTTTATTCCCCGGGGTAGCGGGGAGCTACGAGCAGTACTTC. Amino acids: CASSLFPGVAGSYEQYF.

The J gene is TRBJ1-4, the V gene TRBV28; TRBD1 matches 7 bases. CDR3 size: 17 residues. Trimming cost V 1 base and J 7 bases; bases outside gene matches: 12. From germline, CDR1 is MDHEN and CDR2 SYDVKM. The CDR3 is CASSLSTGPQLGEKLFF. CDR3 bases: TGTGCCAGCAGTTTATCGACAGGGCCGCAGTTGGGTGAAAAACTGTTTTTT.

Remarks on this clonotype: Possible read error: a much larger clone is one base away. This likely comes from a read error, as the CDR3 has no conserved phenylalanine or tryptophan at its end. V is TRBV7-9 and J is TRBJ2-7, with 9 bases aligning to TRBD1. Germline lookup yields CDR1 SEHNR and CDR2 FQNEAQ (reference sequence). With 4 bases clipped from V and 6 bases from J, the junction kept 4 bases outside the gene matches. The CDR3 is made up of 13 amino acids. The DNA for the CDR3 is TGTGCCAGCAGCTCTCCGGACAGGGGCGAGCAGTACCTC. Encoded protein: CASSSPDRGEQYL.

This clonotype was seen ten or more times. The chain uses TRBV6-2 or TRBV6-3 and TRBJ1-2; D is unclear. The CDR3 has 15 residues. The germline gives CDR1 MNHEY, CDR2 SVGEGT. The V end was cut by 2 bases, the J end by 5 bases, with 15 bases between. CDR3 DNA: TGTGCCAGCAGTTACGGACGGGGAACCGTTTATGGCTACACCTTC. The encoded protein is CASSYGRGTVYGYTF.

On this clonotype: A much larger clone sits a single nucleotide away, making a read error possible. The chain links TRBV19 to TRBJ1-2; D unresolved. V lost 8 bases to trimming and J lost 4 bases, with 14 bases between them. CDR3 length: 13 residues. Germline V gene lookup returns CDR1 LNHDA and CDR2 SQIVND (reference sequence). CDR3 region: CASGPSGRYGYTF. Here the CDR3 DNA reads TGTGCCAGTGGTCCCTCAGGCCGCTATGGCTACACCTTC.

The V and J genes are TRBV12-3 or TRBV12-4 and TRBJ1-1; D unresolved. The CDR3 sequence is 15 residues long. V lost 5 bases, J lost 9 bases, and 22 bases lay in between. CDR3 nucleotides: TGTGCCAGCAGTAATAACGGGGTTATCGGGCCTAAAGCTTTCTTT. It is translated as CASSNNGVIGPKAFF.

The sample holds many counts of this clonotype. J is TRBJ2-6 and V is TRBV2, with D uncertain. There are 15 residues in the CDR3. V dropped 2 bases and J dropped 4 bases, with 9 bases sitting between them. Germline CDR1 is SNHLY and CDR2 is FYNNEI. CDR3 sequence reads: CASSEMGAGANVLTF. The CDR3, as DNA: TGTGCCAGCAGTGAAATGGGTGCCGGGGCCAACGTCCTGACTTTC.

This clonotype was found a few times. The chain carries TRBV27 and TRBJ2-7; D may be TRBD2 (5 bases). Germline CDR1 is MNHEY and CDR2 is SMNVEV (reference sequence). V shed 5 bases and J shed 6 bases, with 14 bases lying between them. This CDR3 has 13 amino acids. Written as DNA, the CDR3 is TGTGCCAGCAGTCCTCAACTAGTCTTCGAGCAGTACTTC. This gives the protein CASSPQLVFEQYF.

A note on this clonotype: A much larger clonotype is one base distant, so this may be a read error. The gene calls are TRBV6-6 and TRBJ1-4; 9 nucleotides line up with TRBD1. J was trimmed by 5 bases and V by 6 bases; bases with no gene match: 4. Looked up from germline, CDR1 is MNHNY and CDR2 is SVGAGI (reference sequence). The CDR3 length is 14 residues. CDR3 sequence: CASSRTGANEKLFF. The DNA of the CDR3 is TGTGCCAGCAGCCGGACAGGGGCGAATGAAAAACTGTTTTTT.

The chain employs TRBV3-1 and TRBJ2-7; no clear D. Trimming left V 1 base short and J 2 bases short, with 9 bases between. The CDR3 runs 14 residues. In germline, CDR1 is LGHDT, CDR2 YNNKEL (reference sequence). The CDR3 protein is CASSQGQNPYEQYF. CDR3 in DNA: TGTGCCAGCAGCCAAGGGCAGAACCCCTACGAGCAGTACTTC.

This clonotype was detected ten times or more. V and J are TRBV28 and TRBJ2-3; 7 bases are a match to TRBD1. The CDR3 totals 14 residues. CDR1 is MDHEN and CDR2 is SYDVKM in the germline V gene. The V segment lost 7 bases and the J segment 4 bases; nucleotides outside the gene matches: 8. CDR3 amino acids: CASKRGQASDTQYF. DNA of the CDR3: TGTGCCAGCAAAAGGGGGCAGGCGTCAGATACGCAGTATTTT.

CDR3 DNA sequence: TGTGCCAGCAGCACACAGGGCGCCTCCTACGAGCAGTACTTC. Translation: CASSTQGASYEQYF. The rearrangement uses TRBV5-3 and TRBJ2-7, with TRBD1 as a possible D gene (6 bases). TRBV5-3 is assigned to the ORF class and has an uncertain function. Between the trimmed V and J ends, which lost 8 bases and 0 bases, there was a span of 15 bases. The CDR3 has 14 amino acids.

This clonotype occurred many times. Written as DNA, the CDR3 is TGTGCCAGCAGCGCAACAGGATATAGCTCCTATAATTCACCCCTCCACTTT. Encoded protein: CASSATGYSSYNSPLHF. V is TRBV7-6 and J is TRBJ1-6, with D maybe TRBD1 (5 bases). CDR1 SGHVS and CDR2 FNYEAQ come from the germline V gene. The germline V and J ends were trimmed by 5 bases and 0 bases, with 14 bases remaining between them. CDR3 length: 17 amino acids.

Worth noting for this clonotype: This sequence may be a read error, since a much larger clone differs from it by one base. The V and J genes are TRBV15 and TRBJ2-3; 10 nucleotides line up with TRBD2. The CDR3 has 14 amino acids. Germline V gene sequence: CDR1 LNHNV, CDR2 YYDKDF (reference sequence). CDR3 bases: TGTGCCACCAGCAAGTGGACTAGCGGAGATACGCAGTGTTTT. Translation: CATSKWTSGDTQCF.

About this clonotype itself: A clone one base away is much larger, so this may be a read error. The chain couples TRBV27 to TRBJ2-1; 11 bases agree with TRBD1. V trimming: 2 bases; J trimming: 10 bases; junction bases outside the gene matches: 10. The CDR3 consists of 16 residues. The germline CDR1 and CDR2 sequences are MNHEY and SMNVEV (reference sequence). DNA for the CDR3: TGTGCCAGCAGTTTAGTTTACAGGACAGGGGGCATGGAGCAGTTCTTC. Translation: CASSLVYRTGGMEQFF.

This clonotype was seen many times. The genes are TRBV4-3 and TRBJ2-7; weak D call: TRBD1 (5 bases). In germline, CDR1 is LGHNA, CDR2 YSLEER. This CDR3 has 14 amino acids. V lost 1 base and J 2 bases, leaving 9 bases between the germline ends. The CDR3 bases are TGCGCCAGCAGCCAAGCGCAGGGCCCCTACGAGCAGTACTTC. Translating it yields CASSQAQGPYEQYF.